These T cell receptor beta chains were read from a single sample in a study of radiotherapy plus CTLA-4 blockade in lung cancer. Repertoires were generated with immunoSEQ multiplex PCR, while TCRdb's copy carries only in-frame clones and drops some. The data show tens of thousands of clones, around 80% seen once. Sequencing used peripheral blood, obtained from a patient treated with radiotherapy plus ipilimumab. The source of these receptors is a human donor with non-small cell lung cancer who had stable disease on radiotherapy plus ipilimumab. CDR3s include the opening cysteine and the closing phenylalanine or tryptophan. The D gene is left open where the match is weak. Clone size, where shown, is once, few, many, or a class for clones that have expanded.

>TRBD1|.|TRBV5-1
CASSLFDRANVNEQFF
>.|.|TRBV5-4
CASSQGGGRRYGYTF
>TRBD1|.|TRBV11-1
CASSPQGQGAGELFF
>TRBD1|.|TRBV7-8
CASSLPLGTGASTDTQYF
>.|.|TRBV2
CASSERQGTLRNYGYTF
>.|.|TRBV10-1
CASSGPTPWGTEAFF
>TRBD1|.|TRBV28
CASRQGSTDTQYF
>TRBD1|.|TRBV18
CASSNQGGAVRNYGYTF
>.|once|TRBV6-6
CASSYPTGVYGYTF
>.|.|TRBV7-2
CASSLDSSVSNQPQHF
>TRBD1|few|TRBV25-1
CASSAGQGYGYTF
>TRBD1|few|TRBV20-1
CSAGTDYGYTF
>.|.|TRBV19
CATLGGVRGNQPQHF
>TRBD1|.|TRBV6-6
CASSSQGADGYTF
>TRBD1|.|TRBV7-9
CASSQNTGTGDEKLFF
>TRBD1|.|TRBV7-9
CASSSGGRNGYTF
>TRBD1|once|TRBV9
CASRTGNEKLFF
>TRBD1|once|TRBV5-1
CASSLAPGQGIYGYTF
>.|.|TRBV5-1
CASSAQGTEAFF
>TRBD1|.|TRBV18
CASSWDRAANYGYTF
>.|.|TRBV29-1
CSVGAGSNQPQHF
>.|.|TRBV5-4
CASSFPNTHGYTF
>TRBD1|few|TRBV9
CASSSRQGPMNTEAFF
>TRBD2|.|TRBV5-1
CASSMGLAGGRSTDTQYF
>.|few|TRBV4-3
CASSLTGSGNTIYF
>.|.|TRBV7-2
CASCGTQNTGELFF
>TRBD1|.|TRBV2
CASSENDRGSAGYTF
>TRBD1|.|TRBV19
CASSIVGTENYGYTF
>.|.|TRBV2
CASRGVQGTGELFF
>.|.|TRBV20-1
CSAASDQPQHF
>TRBD1|.|TRBV6-5
CASSAYQTGNYGYTF
>TRBD1|few|TRBV6-5
CASSSAAGGKDTQYF
>TRBD1|few|TRBV6-5
CASNNRGRTEAFF
>.|.|TRBV28
CASSLRGSGANVLTF
>.|few|TRBV5-5
CASSLVWQKTGELFF
>TRBD1|.|TRBV7-2
CASSPRQGDRGGYTF
>TRBD1|.|TRBV10-3
CAISPNTGAGGTEAFF
>TRBD1|.|TRBV19
CASSPGQSTDTQYF
>TRBD1|.|TRBV7-6
CASSSRQGAQPQHF
>TRBD1|.|TRBV5-4
CASSPGQEVQKAFF
>TRBD1|.|TRBV5-1
CASSFGTGGRNTEAFF
>.|.|TRBV7-2
CASSSSRGQNYGYTF
>.|.|TRBV19
CASSPGLSTDTQYF
>.|.|TRBV5-1
CASSLEGSSYNEQFF
>.|.|TRBV5-8
CASSPRGGSYEQYF
>.|.|TRBV6-4
CASRDSGAPDTQYF
>TRBD1|.|TRBV27
CASSLRVTGFEQYF
>.|.|TRBV7-3
CASSLRGSTDTQYF